These 26 T cell receptor beta chains originate from one sample sequenced in a study of CD8 T cells in ankylosing spondylitis. TCRdb fed the 5' RACE reads into MiXCR, producing one record per CDR3 protein. The table lists 130,000 or so distinct CDR3 sequences, approximately 6.8% of them singletons. Sequenced input: blood, either unsorted or a sorted T cell fraction (not recorded which). The receptor set was obtained from a male donor with ankylosing spondylitis or in good health (not recorded which).

This clonotype was observed at least ten times. This chain uses TRBV5-1 with TRBJ2-7, with 14 nucleotides matching TRBD2. Germline V gene sequence: CDR1 SGHRS, CDR2 YFSETQ. The CDR3 has 14 residues. Losses at the gene ends were 3 bases for V and 5 bases for J; bases not matched to a gene: 1. The DNA for the CDR3 is TGCGCCAGCAGCTCGGGACTAGCGGGAGACGAGCAGTACTTC. Protein sequence: CASSSGLAGDEQYF.

The sample holds many counts of this clonotype. This chain uses TRBV19 with TRBJ2-2, with D maybe TRBD2 (5 bases). Per the germline V gene, CDR1 is LNHDA and CDR2 is SQIVND (reference sequence). V dropped 3 bases and J dropped 0 bases, with 11 bases sitting between them. There are 16 residues in the CDR3. CDR3 DNA sequence: TGTGCCAGTAGTATTTGGAGCGGAACGAACACCGGGGAGCTGTTTTTT. Translation gives CASSIWSGTNTGELFF.

This clonotype was observed at least ten times. The chain has TRBV20-1 and TRBJ2-2; 9 bases map to TRBD1. V was pared by 6 bases and J by 8 bases, with 10 bases of the junction left unmatched. CDR1 is DFQATT and CDR2 is SNEGSKA in the germline V gene (reference sequence). This CDR3 is 14 amino acids long. In DNA, the CDR3 is TGCAGTGCGCCGGGACAGGGAGCCCCAGGGGAGCTGTTTTTT. Protein product: CSAPGQGAPGELFF.

This clonotype was seen a handful of times. The CDR3 spells CASSLGSSRGRNYGYTF. The DNA for the CDR3 is TGCGCCAGCAGCTTGGGATCTTCTAGGGGCCGGAACTATGGCTACACCTTC. The rearrangement links TRBV5-1 to TRBJ1-2, with D possibly TRBD1 on 5 matching bases. CDR1 is SGHRS, CDR2 YFSETQ, per germline. This CDR3 is built from 17 residues. Trimming removed 0 bases at V and 2 bases at J, with 17 bases between.

This clonotype was counted ten times or more. The chain carries TRBV20-1 and TRBJ2-3; D is ambiguous. CDR3 length: 15 amino acids. V lost 6 bases and J lost 2, with 18 bases in between. Germline V gene data show CDR1 as DFQATT and CDR2 as SNEGSKA (reference sequence). This CDR3 is CSATRAQRNTDTQYF. The CDR3, as DNA: TGCAGTGCGACCCGGGCCCAGAGGAACACAGATACGCAGTATTTT.

The rearrangement links TRBV10-2 to TRBJ2-7; D remains unclear. Germline V gene lookup returns CDR1 WSHSY and CDR2 SAAADI. Between the trimmed V and J ends, which lost 4 bases and 3 bases, there was a span of 4 bases. This CDR3 has 11 residues. This CDR3 reads CASSGHYEQYF. The CDR3 coding sequence is TGCGCCAGCAGTGGGCACTACGAGCAGTACTTC.

This clonotype was recorded a few times. This may stem from a read error, because a much larger clone lies one nucleotide away. The V call is TRBV28, the J call TRBJ1-5; tentatively, D is TRBD1 (5 bases). The CDR3 consists of 14 residues. V was cut by 7 bases and J by 3 bases, with 13 bases left in between. Germline loops: CDR1 MDHEN, CDR2 SYDVKM. The CDR3 protein is CASTKEGFNQPQHF. The CDR3 bases are TGTGCCAGCACCAAGGAGGGGTTCAATCAGCCCCAGCATTTT.

This clonotype was detected many times. This sequence joins TRBV5-1 and TRBJ2-6; TRBD1 aligns across 7 bases. There are 17 residues in the CDR3. V dropped 3 bases and J dropped 0; count of bases not matched to a gene: 6. Per germline, CDR1 SGHRS and CDR2 YFSETQ. CDR3 nucleotide sequence: TGCGCCAGCAGCTGGACAGGCTCCCTCTCTGGGGCCAACGTCCTGACTTTC. It encodes CASSWTGSLSGANVLTF.

The chain joins TRBV5-1 to TRBJ2-3; TRBD2 aligns across 10 bases. The V and J ends lost 0 bases and 6 bases, in that order; junction bases with no gene match: 13. CDR1 SGHRS and CDR2 YFSETQ come from the germline V gene. This CDR3 comprises 18 residues. The CDR3 region has the DNA TGCGCCAGCAGCTTGGCCGCTAGCGGGGGTCCGACAGCGGATACGCAGTATTTT. The encoded protein is CASSLAASGGPTADTQYF.

There are many counts of this clonotype. V is TRBV7-2 and J is TRBJ1-1; TRBD1 aligns across 8 bases. The V segment lost 0 bases and the J segment 5 bases; nucleotides outside the gene matches: 14. The CDR3 length is 18 residues. Per germline, CDR1 SGHTA and CDR2 FQGNSA. The CDR3 coding sequence is TGTGCCAGCAGCTTAGCGCGTGTGGCAGGGGGCGCGCTGACTGAAGCTTTCTTT. It encodes CASSLARVAGGALTEAFF.

V and J are TRBV7-3 and TRBJ1-6, with unresolved D. The CDR3 is 15 amino acids. Deletions cut 3 bases from V and 8 bases from J, with 14 bases between. Looked up from germline, CDR1 is SGHTA and CDR2 is FQGTGA. The CDR3 coding sequence is TGTGCCAGCAGCTTTCACCCCGACATTGATTCACCCCTCCACTTT. Residues: CASSFHPDIDSPLHF.

This clonotype has a count of ten or more. This chain uses TRBV28 with TRBJ2-7, with D perhaps matching TRBD1 (6 bases). The V end lost 5 bases, the J end lost 0 bases, and 14 bases lay between the germline ends. Germline loops: CDR1 MDHEN, CDR2 SYDVKM. The CDR3 totals 15 residues. The DNA of the CDR3 is TGTGCCAGCAGTCTTCGCTTGACAGGCTCCTACGAGCAGTACTTC. Encoded protein: CASSLRLTGSYEQYF.

The rearrangement joins TRBV12-3 or TRBV12-4 to TRBJ1-2; D unresolved. Trimming cost V 5 bases and J 4 bases, with 11 bases left between them. The CDR3 totals 13 residues. This CDR3 reads CASSPDEGYGYTF. The CDR3 DNA reads TGTGCCAGCAGTCCGGATGAGGGCTATGGCTACACCTTC.

There are many counts of this clonotype. J is TRBJ2-5 and V is TRBV28; tentative D call: TRBD2 (6 bases). CDR3 length: 17 amino acids. V was pared by 2 bases and J by 5 bases, with 21 bases between. The germline V gene encodes CDR1 MDHEN and CDR2 SYDVKM. The CDR3 reads CASSLRPAGSGDETQYF. CDR3 nucleotides: TGTGCCAGCAGTTTACGGCCGGCCGGGAGTGGCGATGAGACCCAGTACTTC.

This clonotype appeared many times. The J gene is TRBJ2-7, the V gene TRBV20-1; D is ambiguous. The CDR3 has 11 amino acids. Trimming pared 0 bases from V and 5 bases from J, leaving 5 bases between. In germline, CDR1 is DFQATT, CDR2 SNEGSKA (reference sequence). The CDR3 DNA reads as TGCAGTGCTAGAGATACCCACGAGCAGTACTTC. Residues: CSARDTHEQYF.

This clonotype was seen at least ten times. The chain joins TRBV5-1 to TRBJ1-1; D not certain. Trimming took 3 bases from V and 6 from J, leaving 6 bases between them. Per germline, CDR1 SGHRS and CDR2 YFSETQ. The CDR3 has 11 residues. CDR3: CASSSGAEAFF. CDR3 coding DNA: TGCGCCAGCAGCTCGGGCGCTGAAGCTTTCTTT.

This clonotype has at least ten counts. The chain is built from TRBV7-9 and TRBJ2-7; 7 nucleotides agree with TRBD2. CDR3 length: 16 residues. After removal of 5 bases from V and 0 bases from J, the junction contained 10 bases not matched to a gene. CDR1 SEHNR and CDR2 FQNEAQ come from the germline V gene (reference sequence). The DNA for the CDR3 is TGTGCCAGCAGCATAACCAGCCCTAGCGGCTCCTACGAGCAGTACTTC. Its translation: CASSITSPSGSYEQYF.

The chain recombines TRBV6-2 or TRBV6-3 with TRBJ2-1; the match to TRBD2 covers 7 bases. The CDR3 has 15 residues. Germline V lookup: CDR1 MNHEY, CDR2 SVGEGT. After removal of 5 bases from V and 3 bases from J, the junction contained 7 bases not matched to a gene. The CDR3 region is CASSEGLKNYNEQFF. The CDR3 DNA sequence: TGTGCCAGCAGTGAGGGACTAAAGAACTACAATGAGCAGTTCTTC.

J is TRBJ2-5 and V is TRBV12-3 or TRBV12-4; a weak D match, TRBD2 (7 bases). The CDR3 length is 14 residues. Deletions cut 5 bases from V and 5 bases from J, with 15 bases between. In nucleotides, the CDR3 is TGTGCCAGCAGTCCCCGGGGGGCCCAGGAGACCCAGTACTTC. Protein sequence: CASSPRGAQETQYF.

This clonotype was seen at least ten times. The rearrangement uses TRBV3-1 and TRBJ1-1, with 8 bases matching TRBD1. The CDR3 extends over 13 amino acids. From germline, CDR1 is LGHDT and CDR2 YNNKEL (reference sequence). Trimming took 4 bases from V and 4 from J; bases not matched to a gene: 2. CDR3 residues: CASSRTGGTEAFF. The CDR3 DNA follows: TGTGCCAGCAGCCGAACAGGGGGCACTGAAGCTTTCTTT.

This clonotype occurred many times. This sequence joins TRBV20-1 and TRBJ2-1; 10 nucleotides line up with TRBD1. The germline CDR1 and CDR2 sequences are DFQATT and SNEGSKA (reference sequence). CDR3 size: 14 residues. V shed 1 base and J 6 bases; nucleotides not matched to a gene: 3. The CDR3 is CSARGDRGINEQFF. The CDR3 nucleotides are TGCAGTGCTAGAGGGGACAGGGGTATCAATGAGCAGTTCTTC.

This clonotype came up a few times. The V gene is TRBV7-2, the J gene TRBJ2-3; D gene uncertain. The CDR3 has 14 residues. Germline assignment: CDR1 SGHTA and CDR2 FQGNSA. The ends were cut back, 3 bases at V and 6 bases at J, with 13 bases in the middle. DNA of the CDR3: TGTGCCAGCAGCTTTAGCACCACGACGGATACGCAGTATTTT. Residues: CASSFSTTTDTQYF.

The chain is built from TRBV7-3 and TRBJ1-5; weak D call: TRBD1 (6 bases). CDR3 length: 16 amino acids. The germline V gene encodes CDR1 SGHTA and CDR2 FQGTGA. V shed 2 bases and J shed 5 bases, with 16 bases lying between them. CDR3 loop: CASSLVGGQRYQPQHF. CDR3 coding DNA: TGTGCCAGCAGCTTAGTAGGGGGTCAGCGGTATCAGCCCCAGCATTTT.

This clonotype was seen more than once but under ten times. At one boundary the junction diverges from the germline segment, which might be a read error. The genes are TRBV5-1 and TRBJ1-5; no clear D. Germline V gene sequence: CDR1 SGHRS, CDR2 YFSETQ. The CDR3 length is 15 residues. CDR3 region: CSSSLGGYSNQPQHF. In nucleotides, the CDR3 is TGCTCCAGCAGCTTGGGAGGATATAGCAATCAGCCCCAGCATTTT. Full variable domain (outside the CDR3, taken from reference TRBV5-1 and TRBJ1-5): KAGVTQTPRYLIKTRGQQVTLSCSPISGHRSVSWYQQTPGQGLQFLFEYFSETQRNKGNFPGRFSGRQFSNSRSEMNVSTLELGDSALYLCSSSLGGYSNQPQHFGDGTRLSIL.

At least ten counts were recorded for this clonotype. Here the CDR3 DNA reads TGTGCCAGCAGTGAAGCCACCCTGTGGGCGGCAGATACGCAGTATTTT. Its translation: CASSEATLWAADTQYF. The chain links TRBV6-1 to TRBJ2-3; D is undetermined. Between the trimmed V and J ends, which lost 0 bases and 4 bases, there was a span of 14 bases. The CDR3 totals 16 residues. Germline values: CDR1 MNHNS, CDR2 SASEGT.

The chain carries TRBV18 and TRBJ2-3, with TRBD1 identical over 7 bases. The CDR3 totals 13 residues. Germline CDR1 and CDR2: KGHSH and LQKENI. V lost 6 bases and J lost 11; bases outside the gene matches: 11. The CDR3 bases are TGTGCCAGCTCCCCTTTCCGGGACAGACGGCAGTATTTT. This encodes CASSPFRDRRQYF.